What follows are 32 T cell receptor beta chains derived from one specimen sequenced in a study of T cell repertoires in cytomegalovirus infection. From the reads, TCRdb called clonotypes with MiXCR, one entry per CDR3 protein. The sample shows a few hundred thousand distinct CDR3 sequences, 40% of them seen only once. These receptors have no identified antigens. The material was cultured PBMCs, obtained from culture after CMV antigen stimulation. These receptors were taken from a human donor in good health (CMV status not recorded). Some clones in this sample may be carry-over from other donors' samples.

This clonotype was picked up one time. The gene calls are TRBV20-1 and TRBJ1-1; 7 bases line up with TRBD1. This CDR3 region has 13 residues. The ends lost 3 bases at V and 1 base at J; junction bases unmatched: 2. The germline V gene has CDR1 DFQATT and CDR2 SNEGSKA (reference sequence). The DNA for the CDR3 is TGCAGTGCTAGTAACAGGGGGAACACTGAAGCTTTCTTT. It is translated as CSASNRGNTEAFF.

The V and J genes are TRBV7-2 and TRBJ2-3; possible D gene TRBD2, 5 bases. Trimming removed 1 base at V and 8 bases at J, with 10 bases between. Germline CDR1 is SGHTA and CDR2 is FQGNSA. The CDR3 runs 13 residues. In DNA, the CDR3 is TGTGCCAGCAGCTTAGTGGACCGGGGTACGCAGTATTTT. It encodes CASSLVDRGTQYF. The full variable domain, its missing parts supplied by reference TRBV7-2 and TRBJ2-3, is GAGVSQSPSNKVTEKGKDVELRCDPISGHTALYWYRQSLGQGLEFLIYFQGNSAPDKSGLPSDRFSAERTGGSVSTLTIQRTQQEDSAVYLCASSLVDRGTQYFGPGTRLTVL.

In its sample, this clonotype was seen a few times. The rearrangement uses TRBV7-2 and TRBJ2-3, with D perhaps matching TRBD2 (6 bases). Germline CDR1 and CDR2: SGHTA and FQGNSA. This CDR3 is 14 amino acids long. The germline V and J ends were trimmed by 5 bases and 6 bases, with 15 bases remaining between them. The CDR3 DNA sequence: TGTGCCAGCAGCCCGTACGGGGGAGTGGATACGCAGTATTTT. It specifies CASSPYGGVDTQYF.

This clonotype has a handful of counts. This chain links TRBV27 with TRBJ2-1; D is unclear. The CDR3 loop spans 12 amino acids. Germline-derived CDR1 and CDR2 are MNHEY and SMNVEV (reference sequence). Trimming took off 2 bases at V and 10 bases at J, with 9 bases between the two ends. The CDR3 reads CASSLDLAEQFF. CDR3 nucleotides: TGTGCCAGCAGTTTAGACCTTGCCGAGCAGTTCTTC.

This clonotype has a single count. This rearrangement joins TRBV7-2 to TRBJ1-4, with D possibly being TRBD1 (5 bases). Germline V gene sequence: CDR1 SGHTA, CDR2 FQGNSA. CDR3 length: 13 residues. Trimming removed 3 bases at V and 6 bases at J, with 8 bases between. CDR3 in DNA: TGTGCCAGCAGCTTCGGGGCCGATGAAAAACTGTTTTTT. Translating it yields CASSFGADEKLFF.

This clonotype was recorded a few times. The V and J genes are TRBV7-6 and TRBJ2-1, with TRBD2 matching over 8 bases. J was trimmed by 7 bases and V by 4 bases; bases with no gene match: 12. The CDR3 loop spans 16 amino acids. Germline V gene data show CDR1 as SGHVS and CDR2 as FNYEAQ. CDR3 in amino acids: CASSSLAGERGNEQFF. CDR3 DNA sequence: TGTGCCAGCAGCTCCCTAGCGGGTGAACGGGGGAATGAGCAGTTCTTC.

This clonotype appeared a few times. This chain joins TRBV6-1 and TRBJ2-4; D is possibly TRBD1 (6 bases). This CDR3 spans 15 amino acids. Trimming left V 7 bases short and J 7 bases short, with 20 bases between. Germline V CDR1 and CDR2: MNHNS, SASEGT. The CDR3 protein is CASTPKDSRLNIQYF. For the CDR3, the DNA is TGTGCCAGCACCCCGAAGGACAGCAGACTGAACATTCAGTACTTC.

This clonotype has a handful of counts. The chain links TRBV4-1 to TRBJ2-5; D is possibly TRBD1 or TRBD2 (5 bases each). The germline CDR1 and CDR2 sequences are MGHRA and YSYEKL. V shed 1 base and J shed 2 bases, with 8 bases lying between them. This CDR3 is built from 14 residues. The CDR3 sequence: CASSQGGRQETQYF. The DNA of the CDR3 is TGCGCCAGCAGCCAAGGGGGACGGCAAGAGACCCAGTACTTC.

This clonotype was counted many times. J is TRBJ1-1 and V is TRBV7-2, with D possibly being TRBD1 (5 bases). Germline-derived CDR1 and CDR2 are SGHTA and FQGNSA. Trimming took 5 bases from V and 1 from J, leaving 17 bases between them. This CDR3 has 16 residues. The CDR3 loop is CASSAHGGKGNTEAFF. CDR3 coding DNA: TGTGCCAGCAGCGCGCACGGGGGGAAGGGGAACACTGAAGCTTTCTTT.

This clonotype was counted only a few times. CDR3 sequence: CASSPTRVPQHF. CDR3 nucleotide sequence: TGTGCCAGCAGTCCAACGAGGGTGCCCCAGCATTTT. The V call is TRBV12-3 or TRBV12-4, the J call TRBJ1-5; no reliable D call. The V and J ends lost 5 bases and 9 bases respectively, with 11 bases between them. CDR3 length equals 12 residues.

The J gene is TRBJ2-3, the V gene TRBV7-3; no clear D. This CDR3 has 13 amino acids. Germline V gives CDR1 SGHTA, CDR2 FQGTGA. V was trimmed by 5 bases and J by 9 bases, leaving 15 bases between them. CDR3 DNA sequence: TGTGCCAGCAGCATAGACCAAGCCGGGACGCAGTATTTT. Encoded protein: CASSIDQAGTQYF. Using reference TRBV7-3 and TRBJ2-3 for the parts outside the CDR3, the full variable domain is GAGVSQTPSNKVTEKGKYVELRCDPISGHTALYWYRQSLGQGPEFLIYFQGTGAADDSGLPNDRFFAVRPEGSVSTLKIQRTERGDSAVYLCASSIDQAGTQYFGPGTRLTVL.

This clonotype has a handful of counts. The DNA for the CDR3 is TGTGCCAGCAGCTTAGTACTAGCGGGGGGTTTTGAGCAGTTCTTC. It specifies CASSLVLAGGFEQFF. The chain employs TRBV7-2 and TRBJ2-1; TRBD2 agrees at 12 bases. V dropped 1 base and J dropped 9; count of bases not matched to a gene: 4. The germline gives CDR1 SGHTA, CDR2 FQGNSA. CDR3 length: 15 amino acids.

The rearrangement uses TRBV7-2 and TRBJ1-5; D is undetermined. CDR1 is SGHTA, CDR2 FQGNSA, per germline. The CDR3 is 15 residues long. Trimming cost V 2 bases and J 4 bases, with 12 bases left between them. CDR3 bases: TGTGCCAGCAGCTTATCCCTGTTTGGGAATCAGCCCCAGCATTTT. Amino acids: CASSLSLFGNQPQHF.

The V and J genes are TRBV7-9 and TRBJ2-3, with 7 bases that match TRBD2. This CDR3 contains 17 residues. Germline trimming cut 5 bases from V and 4 bases from J; bases unmatched to any gene: 15. Per germline, CDR1 SEHNR and CDR2 FQNEAQ (reference sequence). The CDR3, as DNA: TGTGCCAGCAGCCCAGGGATGTGGGGGGGATCCGCAGATACGCAGTATTTT. Protein sequence: CASSPGMWGGSADTQYF.

A single count supports this clonotype. The V gene is TRBV5-5, the J gene TRBJ1-5; 8 nucleotides match TRBD1. There are 14 residues in the CDR3. With V trimmed by 3 bases and J by 8 bases, 7 bases remained unmatched. CDR1 and CDR2 (germline): SGHKS, YYEKEE (reference sequence). The CDR3 is CASSSDRGVEPQHF. For the CDR3, the DNA is TGTGCCAGCAGCTCTGACAGGGGAGTTGAGCCCCAGCATTTT.

The chain couples TRBV15 to TRBJ2-2; perhaps TRBD2 as D (6 bases). Trimming left V 4 bases short and J 2 bases short, with 14 bases between. This CDR3 contains 16 residues. Germline V CDR1 and CDR2: LNHNV, YYDKDF (reference sequence). Here the CDR3 reads CATSTTGTGNTGELFF. The CDR3 nucleotides read TGTGCCACCAGCACCACCGGGACTGGAAACACCGGGGAGCTGTTTTTT.

This clonotype was found once. The chain joins TRBV11-2 to TRBJ2-3, with D hard to call. V shed 0 bases and J shed 2 bases, with 6 bases lying between them. Germline CDR1 is SGHAT and CDR2 is FQNNGV. This CDR3 comprises 14 residues. This CDR3 is CASSLERYTDTQYF. DNA of the CDR3: TGTGCCAGCAGCTTAGAGCGGTACACAGATACGCAGTATTTT.

This sequence joins TRBV19 and TRBJ2-7; no firm D call. Trimming pared 1 base from V and 3 bases from J, leaving 10 bases between. Germline V gene data show CDR1 as LNHDA and CDR2 as SQIVND (reference sequence). The length of the CDR3 is 14 residues. The DNA for the CDR3 is TGTGCCAGTAGTATAGTACCAGGCGTCTACGAGCAGTACTTC. Amino acids: CASSIVPGVYEQYF.

The rearrangement joins TRBV4-3 to TRBJ1-4; TRBD1 is a possible D gene (5 bases). CDR3 size: 17 residues. Between the trimmed V and J ends, which lost 5 bases and 5 bases, there was a span of 21 bases. Germline V gene sequence: CDR1 LGHNA, CDR2 YSLEER. Written as DNA, the CDR3 is TGCGCCAGCAGCTCTCAGCCTAAGACAGCTATAAATGAAAAACTGTTTTTT. Its translation: CASSSQPKTAINEKLFF.

This chain links TRBV5-5 with TRBJ1-1; TRBD1 matches at 7 bases. This CDR3 has 14 amino acids. CDR1 is SGHKS and CDR2 is YYEKEE in the germline V gene (reference sequence). V gave up 3 bases and J gave up 4 bases; unmatched junction bases: 6. DNA for the CDR3: TGTGCCAGCAGCTACGACAGGGTTGCCACTGAAGCTTTCTTT. Translation: CASSYDRVATEAFF.

This chain joins TRBV11-2 and TRBJ2-1, with no clear D. The V end was cut by 5 bases, the J end by 5 bases, with 10 bases between. The CDR3 is made up of 13 amino acids. CDR1 is SGHAT, CDR2 FQNNGV, per germline. The CDR3 here is CASSPSPDNEQFF. CDR3 DNA: TGTGCCAGCAGCCCCTCCCCAGACAATGAGCAGTTCTTC. Combining the CDR3 with reference TRBV11-2 and TRBJ2-1 gives the whole variable domain EAGVAQSPRYKIIEKRQSVAFWCNPISGHATLYWYQQILGQGPKLLIQFQNNGVVDDSQLPKDRFSAERLKGVDSTLKIQPAKLEDSAVYLCASSPSPDNEQFFGPGTRLTVL.

The chain links TRBV7-2 to TRBJ2-7, with D unresolved. Germline V gene data show CDR1 as SGHTA and CDR2 as FQGNSA. The CDR3 totals 9 residues. Trimming removed 4 bases from V and 5 bases from J, with 0 bases in between. The CDR3 DNA reads as TGTGCCAGCAGCTACGAGCAGTACTTC. Residues: CASSYEQYF. Based on the CDR3 plus reference TRBV7-2 and TRBJ2-7, the full variable domain is GAGVSQSPSNKVTEKGKDVELRCDPISGHTALYWYRQSLGQGLEFLIYFQGNSAPDKSGLPSDRFSAERTGGSVSTLTIQRTQQEDSAVYLCASSYEQYFGPGTRLTVT.

The genes are TRBV6-5 and TRBJ1-1; D is undetermined. The germline V and J ends were trimmed by 7 bases and 11 bases, with 14 bases remaining between them. Germline CDR1 reads MNHEY; CDR2 reads SVGAGI. The CDR3 loop spans 11 amino acids. The CDR3 here is CASNLPLGAFF. CDR3 DNA sequence: TGTGCCAGCAACCTCCCCCTAGGGGCTTTCTTT.

This clonotype was detected a few times. The chain employs TRBV6-8 and TRBJ1-6; 9 positions match TRBD1. Trimming removed 2 bases from V and 5 bases from J; junction bases left unmatched: 10. CDR3 length: 18 residues. Germline V gene data show CDR1 as MNHGY and CDR2 as SAAAGT. CDR3 loop: CASSYTSHDRGNNSPLHF. The CDR3 DNA follows: TGTGCCAGCAGTTACACTTCCCATGACAGGGGGAATAATTCACCCCTCCACTTT.

The chain links TRBV6-2 or TRBV6-3 to TRBJ1-5, with D perhaps TRBD1 (5 bases). The ends were cut back, 2 bases at V and 1 base at J, with 15 bases in the middle. This CDR3 region has 17 residues. CDR1 and CDR2 from the germline V gene are MNHEY and SVGEGT. CDR3 loop: CASSYDSWGASNQPQHF. The CDR3 coding sequence is TGTGCCAGCAGTTACGACAGTTGGGGTGCGAGCAATCAGCCCCAGCATTTT.

V is TRBV7-8 and J is TRBJ2-2, with D perhaps matching TRBD2 (5 bases). The CDR3 runs 15 residues. Germline CDR1 is SGHVS and CDR2 is FQNEAQ. Trimming took off 2 bases at V and 3 bases at J, with 10 bases between the two ends. CDR3 bases: TGTGCCAGCAGCTTAATCGGGGTGTACACCGGGGAGCTGTTTTTT. Encoded protein: CASSLIGVYTGELFF.

V is TRBV20-1 and J is TRBJ2-7; 8 nucleotides match TRBD2. V trimming: 0 bases; J trimming: 7 bases; junction bases outside the gene matches: 8. Germline values: CDR1 DFQATT, CDR2 SNEGSKA (reference sequence). CDR3 size: 14 residues. The CDR3 reads CSARDPAGVGEQYF. The CDR3 DNA reads as TGCAGTGCTAGAGATCCAGCGGGGGTCGGGGAGCAGTACTTC.

This sequence joins TRBV11-2 and TRBJ2-2, with 9 bases fitting TRBD1. CDR3 size: 14 residues. Germline assignment: CDR1 SGHAT and CDR2 FQNNGV. J lost 6 bases, V lost 5 bases, and 4 bases had no gene match. As DNA, the CDR3 is TGTGCCAGCAGCGCACAGGGGGCTGCCGGGGAGCTGTTTTTT. Its translation is CASSAQGAAGELFF.

This clonotype was observed a few times. The chain combines TRBV7-2 with TRBJ2-5, with 7 nucleotides matching TRBD2. The germline gives CDR1 SGHTA, CDR2 FQGNSA. CDR3 size: 16 residues. V shed 0 bases, J shed 1 base, and the junction held 5 bases outside the gene matches. CDR3 residues: CASSLAWGGIQETQYF. The DNA for the CDR3 is TGTGCCAGCAGCTTAGCGTGGGGGGGGATCCAAGAGACCCAGTACTTC.

This clonotype was detected a few times. The chain recombines TRBV2 with TRBJ1-6; D is ambiguous. The ends were cut back, 1 base at V and 10 bases at J, with 11 bases in the middle. In germline, CDR1 is SNHLY, CDR2 FYNNEI. The length of the CDR3 is 14 residues. For the CDR3, the DNA is TGTGCCAGCAGTGAAGTATGGCAGGAGTCACCCCTCCACTTT. Amino acid sequence: CASSEVWQESPLHF. Drawing the rest from reference TRBV2 and TRBJ1-6, the complete variable domain is EPEVTQTPSHQVTQMGQEVILRCVPISNHLYFYWYRQILGQKVEFLVSFYNNEISEKSEIFDDQFSVERPDGSNFTLKIRSTKLEDSAMYFCASSEVWQESPLHFGNGTRLTVT.

V usage is TRBV19 and J usage is TRBJ2-1; the match to TRBD2 covers 8 bases. The CDR3 is 20 amino acids. V dropped 9 bases and J dropped 3; count of bases not matched to a gene: 25. Germline CDR1 and CDR2: LNHDA and SQIVND (reference sequence). CDR3 nucleotide sequence: TGTGCCAGCACCAAAGAAGGGACTAGTACATCTCAAAGGTACTACAATGAGCAGTTCTTC. Protein sequence: CASTKEGTSTSQRYYNEQFF.

The table lists this clonotype with many counts. The chain has TRBV7-2 and TRBJ2-2, with D perhaps matching TRBD1 or TRBD2 (6 bases each). The length of the CDR3 is 15 residues. In germline, CDR1 is SGHTA, CDR2 FQGNSA. V shed 5 bases and J shed 2 bases, with 12 bases lying between them. CDR3 in amino acids: CASSTQGTNTGELFF. The CDR3 nucleotides are TGTGCCAGCAGCACCCAGGGGACTAACACCGGGGAGCTGTTTTTT.